The 5 T cell receptor beta chains in this list originate from one sample, sequenced in a study of shared clonotypes between healthy human individuals. The data were produced by immunoSEQ multiplex PCR, yet TCRdb's version contains in-frame clones alone and is incomplete. In the table there are a few million clones, more than 85% of which are singletons. What was sequenced was naive CD4+ T cells from PBMCs. Specified subset: CD45RA+ positively selected. The receptors stem from a man younger than 30 in good health. Some clones in this sample may be carry-over from other donors' samples.

V is TRBV11-3 and J is TRBJ2-1, with unresolved D. Trimming removed 5 bases at V and 4 bases at J, with 12 bases between. Germline lookup yields CDR1 SGHNT and CDR2 YENEEA. The CDR3 extends over 14 amino acids. The CDR3 spells CASSPVGEYNEQFF. The DNA for the CDR3 is TGTGCCAGCAGCCCCGTTGGAGAATACAATGAGCAGTTCTTC.

The chain has TRBV5-1 and TRBJ2-5, with a possible D match to TRBD2 (5 bases). There are 15 residues in the CDR3. Germline V CDR1 and CDR2: SGHRS, YFSETQ. V shed 0 bases and J shed 1 base, with 10 bases lying between them. CDR3 in DNA: TGCGCCAGCAGCTTGGGGGCTAGCACCCAAGAGACCCAGTACTTC. This sequence encodes CASSLGASTQETQYF.

The rearrangement joins TRBV5-1 to TRBJ1-4; D is perhaps TRBD1 (5 bases). The CDR3 runs 16 residues. The ends were cut back, 0 bases at V and 3 bases at J, with 12 bases in the middle. CDR1 SGHRS and CDR2 YFSETQ come from the germline V gene. The CDR3 DNA sequence: TGCGCCAGCAGCTTGGGCAGGGCTTCGGCTAATGAAAAACTGTTTTTT. This gives the protein CASSLGRASANEKLFF.

In DNA form, the CDR3 reads TGTGCCAGCAGAGACAGGGGGAAGGGCTATGGCTACACCTTC. Translated: CASRDRGKGYGYTF. This rearrangement joins TRBV27 to TRBJ1-2; 9 bases line up with TRBD1. V lost 6 bases and J lost 4; bases outside the gene matches: 6. In germline, CDR1 is MNHEY, CDR2 SMNVEV (reference sequence). The CDR3 is made up of 14 amino acids.

As for this clone: This CDR3 is also generated by other DNA sequences in the sample. The chain uses TRBV2 and TRBJ2-5; TRBD1 might be the D (6 bases). Trimming took off 6 bases at V and 1 base at J, with 9 bases between the two ends. The CDR3 runs to 13 residues. CDR1 and CDR2 from the germline V gene are SNHLY and FYNNEI. CDR3 nucleotide sequence: TGTGCCAGCAGGAGGGACACCCAAGAGACCCAGTACTTC. Its translation is CASRRDTQETQYF.